The T cell receptor beta chain described here comes from a study of metastatic and nonmetastatic thyroid tumors (dated by TCRdb to 2018 to 2020). Broadly, across the study: Repertoires from peripheral blood and from tumor or nodule tissue samples of malignant and benign thyroid patients were compared. Results the study describes overall, beyond this receptor: TCR beta diversity was reported as significantly higher in malignant tumors than in benign nodules, in both blood and tumor samples.

This clone was seen at least ten times. The antigen this receptor binds is unknown. It has no much larger one-base neighbor in the sample; base qualities were not kept. Before undergoing thyroid surgery, none of the patients had been given any kind of treatment. Using T-cell receptor beta sequencing, the researchers looked back retrospectively at clinical samples from patients, gathered between about 2012 and 2018. The method behind the library was PCR. Instrument on record: Illumina HiSeq 4000. High-throughput sequencing was used to profile the TCR beta-chain CDR3 region of each patient. Per the authors' processing: CDR3 differences across clinicopathological groups were used to build a classifier for discriminating distant-metastatic papillary thyroid cancer patients. The Shannon index was used to assess repertoire diversity, and the Morisita-Horn index was used to assess tumor-blood repertoire similarity. TCRdb reworked the public reads: Q25 trimming with fastp, MiXCR clone assembly, productive beta chains retained. For this entry, the V and J calls and clone size follow TCRdb and not the study's own pipeline. The sample table lists about 59,000 clones, about 16% of them with a count of one. The ten most abundant clones make up roughly a tenth of the sample.

The CDR3 goes from the cysteine to the phenylalanine over 18 residues. Of the read, only the CDR3 DNA is kept; its 54 bases are in frame from base 1. Per the germline V gene, SGHRS is the CDR1 and YFSETQ is the CDR2. V and J are trimmed by 1 base and 1 base, and the gene matches miss 10 bases of the junction. The sequence was collected from a male donor with papillary thyroid cancer or a benign thyroid nodule (not recorded which). Some clones in this sample may be carry-over from other donors' samples. The sequencing sample was made of blood. The chain joins TRBV5-1 to TRBJ1-3, with TRBD1 matching 8 junction bases. The DNA is TGCGCCAGCAGCTTGTCGGGGGGACAGGCCACATCTGGAAACACCATATATTTT. This codes for CASSLSGGQATSGNTIYF.